This T cell receptor (beta chain) was recovered during a study of T cell repertoires in cytomegalovirus infection (dated by TCRdb to about 2019). For context, the study as a whole: Donor HLA type was relevant to the analysis, as public TCR beta signatures indicated carriage of CMV infection together with the matching HLA type.

The data were produced on an Illumina HiSeq 1500. Through fastp at Q25 and MiXCR, TCRdb rebuilt clones from the public reads, retaining in-frame beta chains. A single entry per CDR3 protein holds the most common genes and DNA from its merged rows. In all, the sample holds some 350,000 distinct CDR3 sequences, and 15% to 20% of those were seen once. Jointly, the top ten make up around 10% of the sample. CDR1 is given as SGHKS and CDR2 as YYEKEE, both from the germline V gene (reference sequence). Measured from the cysteine to the phenylalanine, the CDR3 is 15 residues long. Of all the DNA, just the CDR3 is kept, 45 bases in frame from base 1. V is cut back by 4 bases and J by 3 bases, with 8 bases in the junction unmatched. Comments on this clonotype: The clone's antigen remains unknown. No clone much larger than this one lies a single base away; base qualities are absent.

On the study overall, not on this receptor specifically: Carriers of CMV infection plus the relevant HLA type were discriminated by the cumulative frequency of public TCR beta family members in the study cohort and in an independent approximately 350-donor cohort. The ex vivo response was dominated by HLA-C-restricted CMV-specific TCR beta clonotypes, and the single most frequent clonotype in two of eight donors was supplied by these HLA-C-restricted clonotypes.

Sequenced sample: PBMCs. Recombination joined TRBV5-5 with TRBJ1-2; the junction holds 8 bases that match TRBD1. This clonotype was sampled from a human donor in good health (CMV status not recorded). Some clones in this sample may be carry-over from other donors' samples. The bases read TGTGCCAGCAGCCGATCCGGGACAGGACACTATGGCTACACCTTC. This translates into CASSRSGTGHYGYTF.